This entry describes one TCR beta chain. Its antigen is as yet unknown. The data were produced by immunoSEQ multiplex PCR, yet TCRdb's version contains in-frame clones alone and is incomplete. Seen here are some 110,000 clones, roughly 82% observed once, and the top ten hold about 5%. The record originates from a study of T cell responses to AZD1222 COVID-19 vaccine. General study findings and limits: The donors showed a predominance of white British ancestry and of females, with possible underestimation of clonal diversity.

The V gene lost 5 bases and the J gene lost 2 bases, with 9 bases spanning the gap. Germline V lookup: CDR1 MNHEY, CDR2 SVGEGT. There are 13 residues in the CDR3. The chain is built from TRBV6-2 or TRBV6-3 and TRBJ1-1; no definite D call. This TCR came from an adult in good health. The specimen comprised peripheral blood, sampled on day 0 of AZD1222 vaccination. CDR3: CASSRTVNTEAFF. CDR3 bases: TGTGCCAGCAGTCGGACGGTTAACACTGAAGCTTTCTTT.